Described below is a single T cell receptor (beta chain) sequence and its context. This specimen comes from a study of T cell changes during pregnancy in multiple sclerosis. Sequenced by immunoSEQ multiplex PCR; TCRdb stores in-frame clones only, minus some. The sample lists 38,000 or so clones; 91% were seen once. CDR1 and CDR2 from the germline V gene are SNHLY and FYNNEI. Trimming at V came to 4 bases and at J to 7 bases, leaving 8 bases not matched to a gene. The CDR3 spans 14 residues. The J gene is TRBJ1-1, the V gene TRBV2; 8 bases are a match to TRBD1. The TCR originated in a female donor with multiple sclerosis, enrolled in a pregnancy study. This specimen consisted of CD8+ T cells from peripheral blood mononuclear cells, obtained before pregnancy. In DNA, the CDR3 is TGTGCCAGCAGTGTGGCGACAGGGGACAGTGAAGCTTTCTTT. Translating it yields CASSVATGDSEAFF.